This entry describes one T cell receptor beta chain. The antigen remains unidentified. The record originates from a study of cytomegalovirus exposure and HLA in healthy donors. The CDR3 has 15 amino acids. CDR1 MNHEY and CDR2 SMNVEV come from the germline V gene (reference sequence). Trimming shortened V by 5 bases and J by 8 bases, and 16 bases separated the two germline ends. This PCR relied on a set of 60 Vbeta primers and 13 Jbeta primers. Measured with immunoSEQ multiplex PCR; TCRdb has only the in-frame clones, and not every one. The sample lists around 130,000 clones, approximately 82% occurring once. Study-wide points: Some V segments could not be told apart, so they were left out, TRBV6-2 and TRBV6-3 among them.

This receptor was taken from a woman aged 18-29 years in good health and CMV-seropositive. The gene calls are TRBV27 and TRBJ1-6; D may be TRBD1 (6 bases). The source material was PBMCs. This CDR3 is CASSRTGLTDSPLHF. The CDR3 DNA follows: TGTGCCAGCAGTAGAACAGGGCTCACGGATTCACCCCTCCACTTT.